The next 6 T cell receptor beta chains were all read from a single sample in a study of cytotoxic CD8 clonotypes in ibrutinib-treated CLL. The table came from immunoSEQ multiplex PCR; TCRdb's copy has only in-frame clones and leaves some out. The sample yields about 23,000 clones, roughly 65% seen once. Specimen: PBMCs, collected after 24 months of ibrutinib treatment. The receptors stem from a human donor with chronic lymphocytic leukemia.

The V and J genes are TRBV6-1 and TRBJ2-7; D is unclear. V was trimmed by 8 bases and J by 6 bases, leaving 23 bases between them. The CDR3 is 15 amino acids. Germline CDR1 is MNHNS and CDR2 is SASEGT. The CDR3 here is CASVTMYGAGSEQYF. The CDR3 nucleotides read TGTGCCAGCGTGACAATGTATGGAGCTGGGTCCGAGCAGTACTTC.

This chain joins TRBV19 and TRBJ1-5; TRBD1 matches 7 bases. The CDR3 totals 14 residues. Germline CDR1 reads LNHDA; CDR2 reads SQIVND (reference sequence). V lost 5 bases to trimming and J lost 8 bases; unmatched junction nucleotides: 9. The DNA of the CDR3 is TGTGCCAGTAGTGCCTACAGGGGTGAGAAGCCCCAGCATTTT. This encodes CASSAYRGEKPQHF.

The CDR3 DNA sequence: TGTGCCAGCAGGGCTAGCGGAAGCACAGATACGCAGTATTTT. The encoded protein is CASRASGSTDTQYF. The chain joins TRBV4-2 to TRBJ2-3; TRBD2 matches 7 bases. This CDR3 has 14 residues. V trimming: 6 bases; J trimming: 0 bases; junction bases outside the gene matches: 3. Germline V gene sequence: CDR1 LGHNA, CDR2 YNFKEQ.

The V call is TRBV2, the J call TRBJ2-3, with D unclear. CDR1 and CDR2 (germline): SNHLY, FYNNEI. This CDR3 has 11 residues. Trimming pared 7 bases from V and 5 bases from J, leaving 7 bases between. The CDR3 here is CASTEEDTQYF. The CDR3 nucleotides are TGTGCCAGCACTGAGGAAGATACGCAGTATTTT. Full variable domain (remainder filled in from reference TRBV2 and TRBJ2-3): EPEVTQTPSHQVTQMGQEVILRCVPISNHLYFYWYRQILGQKVEFLVSFYNNEISEKSEIFDDQFSVERPDGSNFTLKIRSTKLEDSAMYFCASTEEDTQYFGPGTRLTVL.

This rearrangement joins TRBV5-6 to TRBJ1-2; tentative D call: TRBD1 (6 bases). The CDR3 extends over 15 amino acids. The V gene's germline CDR1 is SGHDT and CDR2 YYEEEE. Trimming took off 3 bases at V and 4 bases at J, with 16 bases between the two ends. This chain's CDR3 is CASSSLRQGSYGYTF. CDR3 sequence (DNA): TGTGCCAGCAGCTCCCTCCGTCAGGGGAGCTATGGCTACACCTTC. The whole variable domain, remainder taken from reference TRBV5-6 and TRBJ1-2, is DAGVTQSPTHLIKTRGQQVTLRCSPKSGHDTVSWYQQALGQGPQFIFQYYEEEERQRGNFPDRFSGHQFPNYSSELNVNALLLGDSALYLCASSSLRQGSYGYTFGSGTRLTVV.

The chain joins TRBV2 to TRBJ1-1; TRBD1 aligns across 12 bases. The CDR3 consists of 17 residues. The ends lost 6 bases at V and 5 bases at J; junction bases unmatched: 13. Per germline, CDR1 SNHLY and CDR2 FYNNEI. CDR3 bases: TGTGCCAGCAGCCCCAGAATACCGGGACAGGGGGCAACTGAAGCTTTCTTT. Translation gives CASSPRIPGQGATEAFF.